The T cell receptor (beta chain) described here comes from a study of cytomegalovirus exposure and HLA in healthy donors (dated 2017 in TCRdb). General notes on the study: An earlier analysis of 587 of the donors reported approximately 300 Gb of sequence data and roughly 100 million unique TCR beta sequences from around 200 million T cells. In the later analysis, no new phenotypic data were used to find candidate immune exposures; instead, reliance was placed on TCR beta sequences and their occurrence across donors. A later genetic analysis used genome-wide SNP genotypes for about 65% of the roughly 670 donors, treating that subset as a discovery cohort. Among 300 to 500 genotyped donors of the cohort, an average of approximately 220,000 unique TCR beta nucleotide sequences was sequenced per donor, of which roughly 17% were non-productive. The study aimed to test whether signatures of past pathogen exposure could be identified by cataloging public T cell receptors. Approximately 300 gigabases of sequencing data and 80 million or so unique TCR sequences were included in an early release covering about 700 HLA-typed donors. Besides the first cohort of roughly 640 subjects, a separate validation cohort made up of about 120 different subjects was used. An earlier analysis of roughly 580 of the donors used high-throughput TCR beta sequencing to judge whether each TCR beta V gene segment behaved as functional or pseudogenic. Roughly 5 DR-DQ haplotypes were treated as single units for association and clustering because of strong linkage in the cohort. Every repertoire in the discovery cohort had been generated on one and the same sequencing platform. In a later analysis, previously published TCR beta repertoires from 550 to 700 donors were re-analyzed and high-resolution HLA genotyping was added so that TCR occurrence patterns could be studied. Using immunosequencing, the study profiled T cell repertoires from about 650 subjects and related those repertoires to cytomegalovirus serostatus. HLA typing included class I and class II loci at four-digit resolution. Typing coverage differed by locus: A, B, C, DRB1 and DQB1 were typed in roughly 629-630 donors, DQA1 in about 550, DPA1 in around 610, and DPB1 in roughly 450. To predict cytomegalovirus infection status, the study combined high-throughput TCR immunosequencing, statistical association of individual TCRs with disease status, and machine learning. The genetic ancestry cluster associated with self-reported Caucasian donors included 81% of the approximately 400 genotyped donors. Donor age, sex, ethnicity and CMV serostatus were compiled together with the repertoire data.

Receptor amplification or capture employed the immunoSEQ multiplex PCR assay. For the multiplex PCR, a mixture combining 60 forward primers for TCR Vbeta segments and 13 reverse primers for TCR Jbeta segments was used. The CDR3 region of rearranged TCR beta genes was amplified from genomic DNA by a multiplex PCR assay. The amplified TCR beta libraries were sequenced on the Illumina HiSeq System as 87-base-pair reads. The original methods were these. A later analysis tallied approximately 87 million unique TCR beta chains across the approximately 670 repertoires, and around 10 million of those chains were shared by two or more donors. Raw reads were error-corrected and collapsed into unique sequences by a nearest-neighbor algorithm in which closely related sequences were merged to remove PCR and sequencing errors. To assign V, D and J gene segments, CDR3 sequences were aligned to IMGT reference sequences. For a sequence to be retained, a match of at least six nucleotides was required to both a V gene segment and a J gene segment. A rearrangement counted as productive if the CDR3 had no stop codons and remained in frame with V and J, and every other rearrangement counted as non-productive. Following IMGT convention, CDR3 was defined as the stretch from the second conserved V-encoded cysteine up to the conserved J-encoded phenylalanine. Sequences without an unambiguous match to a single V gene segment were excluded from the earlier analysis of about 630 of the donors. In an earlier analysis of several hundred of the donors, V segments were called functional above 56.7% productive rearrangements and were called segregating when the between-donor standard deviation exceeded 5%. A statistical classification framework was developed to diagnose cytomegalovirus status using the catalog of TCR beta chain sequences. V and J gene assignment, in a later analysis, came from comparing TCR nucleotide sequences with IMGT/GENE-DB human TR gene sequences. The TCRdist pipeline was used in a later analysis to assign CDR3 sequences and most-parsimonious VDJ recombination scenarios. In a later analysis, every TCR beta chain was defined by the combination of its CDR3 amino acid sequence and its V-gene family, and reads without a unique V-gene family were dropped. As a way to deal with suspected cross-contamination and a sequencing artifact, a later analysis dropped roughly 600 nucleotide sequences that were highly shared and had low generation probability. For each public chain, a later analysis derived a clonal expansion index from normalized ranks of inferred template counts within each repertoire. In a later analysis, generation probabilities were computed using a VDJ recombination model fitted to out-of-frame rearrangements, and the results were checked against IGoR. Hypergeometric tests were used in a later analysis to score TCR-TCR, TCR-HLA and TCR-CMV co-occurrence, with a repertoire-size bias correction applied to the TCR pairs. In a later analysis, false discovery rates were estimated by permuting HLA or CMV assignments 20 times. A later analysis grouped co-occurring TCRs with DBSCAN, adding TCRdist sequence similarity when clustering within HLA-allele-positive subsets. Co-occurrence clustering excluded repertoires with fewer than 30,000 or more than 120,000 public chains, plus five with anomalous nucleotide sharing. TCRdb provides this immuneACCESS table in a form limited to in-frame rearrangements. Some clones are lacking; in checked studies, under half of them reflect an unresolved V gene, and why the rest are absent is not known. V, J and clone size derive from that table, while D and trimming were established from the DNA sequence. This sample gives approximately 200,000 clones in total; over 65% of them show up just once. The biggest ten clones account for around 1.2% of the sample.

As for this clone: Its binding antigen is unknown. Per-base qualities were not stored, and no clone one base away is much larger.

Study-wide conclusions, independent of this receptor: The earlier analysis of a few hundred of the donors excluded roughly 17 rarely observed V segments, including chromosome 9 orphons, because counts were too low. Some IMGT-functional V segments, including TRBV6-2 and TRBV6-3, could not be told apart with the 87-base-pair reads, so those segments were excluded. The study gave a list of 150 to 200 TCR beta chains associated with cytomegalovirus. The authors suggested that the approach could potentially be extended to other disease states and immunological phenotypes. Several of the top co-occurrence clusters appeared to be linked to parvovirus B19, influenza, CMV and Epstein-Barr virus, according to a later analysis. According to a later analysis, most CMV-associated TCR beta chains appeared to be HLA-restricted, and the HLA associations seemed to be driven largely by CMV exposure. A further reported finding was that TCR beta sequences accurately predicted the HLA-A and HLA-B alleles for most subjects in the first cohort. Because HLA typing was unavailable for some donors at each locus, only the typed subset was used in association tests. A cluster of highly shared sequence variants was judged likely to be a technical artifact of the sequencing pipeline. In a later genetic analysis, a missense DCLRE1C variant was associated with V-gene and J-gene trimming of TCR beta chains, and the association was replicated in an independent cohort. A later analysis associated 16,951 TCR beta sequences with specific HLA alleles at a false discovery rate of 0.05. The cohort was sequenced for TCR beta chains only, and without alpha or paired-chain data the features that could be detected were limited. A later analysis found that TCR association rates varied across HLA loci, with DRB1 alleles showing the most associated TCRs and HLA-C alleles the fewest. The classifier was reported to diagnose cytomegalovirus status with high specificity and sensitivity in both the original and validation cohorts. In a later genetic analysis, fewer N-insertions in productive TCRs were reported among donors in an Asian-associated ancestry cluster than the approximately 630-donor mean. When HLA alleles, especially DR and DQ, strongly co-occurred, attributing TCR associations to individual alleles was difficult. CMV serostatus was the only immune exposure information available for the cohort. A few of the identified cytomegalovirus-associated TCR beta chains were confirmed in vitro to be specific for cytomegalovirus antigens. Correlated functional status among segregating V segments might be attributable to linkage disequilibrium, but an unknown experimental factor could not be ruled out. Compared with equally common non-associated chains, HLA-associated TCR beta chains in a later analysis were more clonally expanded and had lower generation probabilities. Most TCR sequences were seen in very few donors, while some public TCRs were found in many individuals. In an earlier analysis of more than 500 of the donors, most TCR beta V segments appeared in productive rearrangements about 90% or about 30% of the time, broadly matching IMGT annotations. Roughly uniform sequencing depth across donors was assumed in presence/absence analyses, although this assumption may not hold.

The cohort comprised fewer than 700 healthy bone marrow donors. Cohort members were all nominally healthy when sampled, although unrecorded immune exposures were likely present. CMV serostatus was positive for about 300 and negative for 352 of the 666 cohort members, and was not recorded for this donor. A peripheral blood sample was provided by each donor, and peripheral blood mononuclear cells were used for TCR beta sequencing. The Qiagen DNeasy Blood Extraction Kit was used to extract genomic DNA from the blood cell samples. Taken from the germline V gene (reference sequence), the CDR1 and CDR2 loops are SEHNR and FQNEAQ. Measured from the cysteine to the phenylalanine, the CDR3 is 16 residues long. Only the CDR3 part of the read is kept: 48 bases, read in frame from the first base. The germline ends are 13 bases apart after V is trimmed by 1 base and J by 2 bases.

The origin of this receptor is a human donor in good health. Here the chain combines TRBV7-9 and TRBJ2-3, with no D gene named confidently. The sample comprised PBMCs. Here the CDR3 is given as CASSLGSALPTDTQYF. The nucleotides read TGTGCCAGCAGCTTAGGGAGTGCACTTCCCACAGATACGCAGTATTTT.